This TCR beta chain was retrieved from a study of response to subunit inactivated influenza vaccine. TCRdb fed the RT-PCR reads into MiXCR, producing one record per CDR3 protein. Here the sample spans about 480,000 distinct CDR3 sequences, 10% to 15% being singletons. Germline V gene sequence: CDR1 MNHEY, CDR2 SMNVEV (reference sequence). The CDR3 contains 16 residues. V lost 5 bases and J lost 9; bases outside the gene matches: 12. This clonotype was detected a few times. The chain couples TRBV27 to TRBJ1-6; 8 positions match TRBD1. The receptor was isolated from a man aged 45-65 years who received an inactivated influenza vaccine. The input for sequencing was PBMCs from blood, taken roughly 45 days after vaccination. CDR3 protein: CASSVTGGGVGSPLHF. CDR3 sequence (DNA): TGTGCCAGCAGTGTAACAGGGGGAGGGGTAGGTTCACCCCTCCACTTT.